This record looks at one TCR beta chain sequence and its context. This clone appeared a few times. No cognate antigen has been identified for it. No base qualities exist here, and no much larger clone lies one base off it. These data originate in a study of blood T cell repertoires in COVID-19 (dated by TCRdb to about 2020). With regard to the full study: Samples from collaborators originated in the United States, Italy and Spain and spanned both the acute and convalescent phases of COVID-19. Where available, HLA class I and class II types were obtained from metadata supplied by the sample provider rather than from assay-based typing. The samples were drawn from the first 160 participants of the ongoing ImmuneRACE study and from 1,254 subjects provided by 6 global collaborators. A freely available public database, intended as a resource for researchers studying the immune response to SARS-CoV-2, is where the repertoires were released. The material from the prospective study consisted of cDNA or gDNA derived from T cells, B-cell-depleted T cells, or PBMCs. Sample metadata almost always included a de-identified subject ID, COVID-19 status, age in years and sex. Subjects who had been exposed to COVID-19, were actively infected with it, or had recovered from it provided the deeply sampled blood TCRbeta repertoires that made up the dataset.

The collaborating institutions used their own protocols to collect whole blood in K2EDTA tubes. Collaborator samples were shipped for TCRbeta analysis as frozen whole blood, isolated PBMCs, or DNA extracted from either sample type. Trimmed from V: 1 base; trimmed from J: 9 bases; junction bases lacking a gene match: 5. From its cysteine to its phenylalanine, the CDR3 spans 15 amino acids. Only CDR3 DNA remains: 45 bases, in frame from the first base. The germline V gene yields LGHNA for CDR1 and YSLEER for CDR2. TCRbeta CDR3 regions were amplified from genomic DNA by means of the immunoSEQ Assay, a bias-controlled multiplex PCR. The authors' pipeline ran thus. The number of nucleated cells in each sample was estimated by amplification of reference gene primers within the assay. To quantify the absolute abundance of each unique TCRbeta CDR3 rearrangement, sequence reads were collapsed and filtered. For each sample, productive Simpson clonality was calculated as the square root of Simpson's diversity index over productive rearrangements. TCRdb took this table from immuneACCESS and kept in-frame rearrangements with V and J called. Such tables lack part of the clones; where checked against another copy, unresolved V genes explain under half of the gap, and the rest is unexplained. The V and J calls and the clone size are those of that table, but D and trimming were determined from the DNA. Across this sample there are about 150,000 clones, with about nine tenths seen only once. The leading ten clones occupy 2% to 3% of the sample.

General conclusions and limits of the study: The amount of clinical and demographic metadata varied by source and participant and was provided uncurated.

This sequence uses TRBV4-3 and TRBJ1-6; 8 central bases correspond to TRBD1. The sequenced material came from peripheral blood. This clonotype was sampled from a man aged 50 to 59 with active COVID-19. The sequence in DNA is TGCGCCAGCAGCCAAGGGGGGACAGGCGGTTCACCCCTCCACTTT. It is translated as CASSQGGTGGSPLHF.